These T cell receptor beta chains were read from a single sample in a study of shared clonotypes between healthy human individuals. Clones were sequenced by immunoSEQ multiplex PCR, and TCRdb holds only the in-frame ones, with some missing. The sample records 550,000 to 800,000 clones, roughly 87% being singletons. Sample: memory CD8+ T cells from PBMCs. These receptors were taken from a man between 18 and 29 years old in good health. Some clones in this sample may be carry-over from other donors' samples. Both conserved end residues are part of each CDR3. Fields, in order: J gene, clone size, D gene, V gene, CDR3 protein, CDR3 DNA. A D gene is named only where the DNA matches it firmly. Clone size is not always given. Where it is, it says once, few, many or a class for expanded clones.

j_call: TRBJ2-1
clone_size: .
d_call: TRBD2
v_call: TRBV9
cdr3_aa: CASSGTRSSYNEQFF
cdr3_nt: TGTGCCAGCAGTGGGACTAGAAGCTCCTACAATGAGCAGTTCTTC

j_call: TRBJ2-1
clone_size: once
d_call: TRBD1
v_call: TRBV30
cdr3_aa: CASDRITYNEQFF
cdr3_nt: TGTGCCTCGGACAGGATAACCTACAATGAGCAGTTCTTC

j_call: TRBJ2-2
clone_size: .
d_call: .
v_call: TRBV11-1
cdr3_aa: CASSLAVVRAGELFF
cdr3_nt: TGTGCCAGCAGCCTAGCCGTGGTACGGGCCGGGGAGCTGTTTTTT

j_call: TRBJ2-7
clone_size: .
d_call: TRBD1
v_call: TRBV18
cdr3_aa: CASSEEDRGMYEQYF
cdr3_nt: TGTGCCAGCTCGGAAGAGGACAGGGGCATGTACGAGCAGTACTTC

j_call: TRBJ2-3
clone_size: .
d_call: .
v_call: TRBV7-9
cdr3_aa: CASSYDEAGGYF
cdr3_nt: TGTGCCAGCAGCTATGACGAGGCAGGCGGCTATTTT

j_call: TRBJ2-7
clone_size: .
d_call: .
v_call: TRBV4-1
cdr3_aa: CASSQDPLAYEQYF
cdr3_nt: TGCGCCAGCAGCCAAGATCCCCTAGCTTACGAGCAGTACTTC

j_call: TRBJ2-1
clone_size: .
d_call: TRBD2
v_call: TRBV7-9
cdr3_aa: CASSMSGAPEQFF
cdr3_nt: TGTGCCAGCAGCATGAGCGGGGCCCCTGAGCAGTTCTTC

j_call: TRBJ2-7
clone_size: .
d_call: TRBD1
v_call: TRBV28
cdr3_aa: CASSLWVVGQGVREQYF
cdr3_nt: TGTGCCAGCAGTTTATGGGTGGTGGGACAGGGGGTGCGCGAGCAGTACTTC

j_call: TRBJ2-7
clone_size: .
d_call: .
v_call: TRBV28
cdr3_aa: CASSYSGSSYEQYF
cdr3_nt: TGTGCCAGCAGTTACTCCGGGAGCTCCTACGAGCAGTACTTC

j_call: TRBJ2-7
clone_size: .
d_call: TRBD1
v_call: TRBV10-3
cdr3_aa: CAISESGTGLYEQYF
cdr3_nt: TGTGCCATCAGTGAGTCCGGGACAGGGCTCTACGAGCAGTACTTC

j_call: TRBJ2-3
clone_size: .
d_call: TRBD2
v_call: TRBV9
cdr3_aa: CASSRSGSTDTQYF
cdr3_nt: TGTGCCAGCAGCCGAAGCGGGAGTACAGATACGCAGTATTTT

j_call: TRBJ1-1
clone_size: few
d_call: .
v_call: TRBV10-3
cdr3_aa: CAIGVGQQVEAFF
cdr3_nt: TGTGCCATTGGAGTCGGGCAACAAGTAGAAGCTTTCTTT

j_call: TRBJ2-7
clone_size: once
d_call: .
v_call: TRBV28
cdr3_aa: CASSFPGYEQYF
cdr3_nt: TGTGCCAGCAGTTTTCCAGGTTACGAGCAGTACTTC

j_call: TRBJ2-7
clone_size: once
d_call: .
v_call: TRBV11-2
cdr3_aa: CASSLVDLRGPLYYEQYF
cdr3_nt: TGTGCCAGCAGCTTAGTAGACCTCAGGGGCCCCCTTTACTACGAGCAGTACTTC

j_call: TRBJ1-5
clone_size: .
d_call: .
v_call: TRBV9
cdr3_aa: CASSADGSNQPQHF
cdr3_nt: TGTGCCAGCAGCGCCGACGGTAGCAATCAGCCCCAGCATTTT

j_call: TRBJ2-2
clone_size: .
d_call: .
v_call: TRBV18
cdr3_aa: CASSPIQSGYRQRPNTGELFF
cdr3_nt: TGTGCCAGCTCACCTATCCAGAGCGGGTACCGACAGAGACCAAACACCGGGGAGCTGTTTTTT

j_call: TRBJ2-7
clone_size: .
d_call: .
v_call: TRBV19
cdr3_aa: CASSDYESPGEQYF
cdr3_nt: TGTGCCAGTAGCGATTACGAATCGCCTGGCGAGCAGTACTTC

j_call: TRBJ2-1
clone_size: .
d_call: .
v_call: TRBV4-1
cdr3_aa: CASSPLWGSSYNEQFF
cdr3_nt: TGCGCCAGCAGCCCTCTGTGGGGGAGCTCCTACAATGAGCAGTTCTTC

j_call: TRBJ2-7
clone_size: .
d_call: .
v_call: TRBV11-2
cdr3_aa: CASRQEGSYEQYF
cdr3_nt: TGTGCCAGCAGACAAGAGGGGTCCTACGAGCAGTACTTC

j_call: TRBJ2-5
clone_size: .
d_call: .
v_call: TRBV7-9
cdr3_aa: CAALGSGFKKETQYF
cdr3_nt: TGTGCCGCATTAGGAAGCGGATTCAAGAAAGAGACCCAGTACTTC

j_call: TRBJ1-1
clone_size: .
d_call: .
v_call: TRBV6-5
cdr3_aa: CASSYVSQNTEAFF
cdr3_nt: TGTGCCAGCAGTTACGTAAGCCAGAACACTGAAGCTTTCTTT

j_call: TRBJ1-1
clone_size: .
d_call: .
v_call: TRBV7-9
cdr3_aa: CASSSQRWGDTEAFF
cdr3_nt: TGTGCCAGCAGCTCACAGCGGTGGGGCGACACTGAAGCTTTCTTT

j_call: TRBJ2-1
clone_size: .
d_call: .
v_call: TRBV7-8
cdr3_aa: CASSFDPSSYNEQFF
cdr3_nt: TGTGCCAGCAGCTTCGATCCCAGCTCCTACAATGAGCAGTTCTTC

j_call: TRBJ2-6
clone_size: .
d_call: .
v_call: TRBV9
cdr3_aa: CASSVEGTWANVLTF
cdr3_nt: TGTGCCAGCAGCGTAGAGGGTACCTGGGCCAACGTCCTGACTTTC

j_call: TRBJ2-1
clone_size: .
d_call: TRBD2
v_call: TRBV11-2
cdr3_aa: CASSSRTSGNYNEQFF
cdr3_nt: TGTGCCAGCAGCTCCCGGACTAGCGGGAACTACAATGAGCAGTTCTTC

j_call: TRBJ2-1
clone_size: .
d_call: TRBD2
v_call: TRBV9
cdr3_aa: CASSTLAETYNEQFF
cdr3_nt: TGTGCCAGCAGCACTCTAGCGGAGACCTACAATGAGCAGTTCTTC

j_call: TRBJ2-7
clone_size: once
d_call: TRBD2
v_call: TRBV10-1
cdr3_aa: CASSEYLADIYEQYF
cdr3_nt: TGCGCCAGCAGTGAGTACCTAGCGGATATCTACGAGCAGTACTTC

j_call: TRBJ2-7
clone_size: .
d_call: .
v_call: TRBV7-9
cdr3_aa: CASSLPPWAEQYF
cdr3_nt: TGTGCCAGCAGCTTACCCCCGTGGGCCGAGCAGTACTTC

j_call: TRBJ1-6
clone_size: .
d_call: .
v_call: TRBV29-1
cdr3_aa: CSVRDSSSYNSPLHF
cdr3_nt: TGCAGCGTCCGCGACTCGAGCTCCTATAATTCACCCCTCCACTTT

j_call: TRBJ2-2
clone_size: .
d_call: .
v_call: TRBV5-1
cdr3_aa: CASHQGGELFF
cdr3_nt: TGCGCCAGCCACCAGGGCGGGGAGCTGTTTTTT

j_call: TRBJ1-1
clone_size: .
d_call: TRBD1
v_call: TRBV27
cdr3_aa: CASSFIGTGGEAFF
cdr3_nt: TGTGCCAGCAGTTTCATAGGGACAGGGGGTGAAGCTTTCTTT

j_call: TRBJ1-3
clone_size: .
d_call: .
v_call: TRBV25-1
cdr3_aa: CASSELEGAGNTIYF
cdr3_nt: TGTGCCAGCAGTGAATTAGAGGGAGCAGGAAACACCATATATTTT

j_call: TRBJ2-1
clone_size: .
d_call: .
v_call: TRBV28
cdr3_aa: CASSPRTAWEQFF
cdr3_nt: TGTGCCAGCAGTCCCCGGACAGCTTGGGAGCAGTTCTTC

j_call: TRBJ2-5
clone_size: .
d_call: TRBD2
v_call: TRBV2
cdr3_aa: CASSESVASGRPAQYF
cdr3_nt: TGTGCCAGCAGTGAATCTGTGGCTAGCGGGAGGCCGGCCCAGTACTTC

j_call: TRBJ2-3
clone_size: .
d_call: TRBD1
v_call: TRBV28
cdr3_aa: CASSVGQGEGTDTQYF
cdr3_nt: TGTGCCAGCAGTGTCGGACAGGGAGAGGGAACAGATACGCAGTATTTT

j_call: TRBJ2-2
clone_size: .
d_call: .
v_call: TRBV6-5
cdr3_aa: CASSPGPGELFF
cdr3_nt: TGTGCCAGCAGCCCAGGGCCAGGGGAGCTGTTTTTT

j_call: TRBJ2-7
clone_size: .
d_call: TRBD2
v_call: TRBV11-2
cdr3_aa: CASSAIAGASYEQYF
cdr3_nt: TGTGCCAGCAGCGCTATAGCGGGAGCCAGCTACGAGCAGTACTTC

j_call: TRBJ2-1
clone_size: .
d_call: .
v_call: TRBV7-3
cdr3_aa: CASSLTRNNEQFF
cdr3_nt: TGTGCCAGCAGCTTAACACGGAACAATGAGCAGTTCTTC

j_call: TRBJ1-3
clone_size: .
d_call: .
v_call: TRBV28
cdr3_aa: CASSLSEGTSGNTIYF
cdr3_nt: TGTGCCAGCAGTTTATCGGAGGGGACCTCTGGAAACACCATATATTTT

j_call: TRBJ2-5
clone_size: .
d_call: .
v_call: TRBV4-2
cdr3_aa: CASSQSAVDPRKETQYF
cdr3_nt: TGTGCCAGCAGCCAAAGCGCCGTGGACCCGCGAAAAGAGACCCAGTACTTC

j_call: TRBJ2-7
clone_size: .
d_call: TRBD2
v_call: TRBV5-1
cdr3_aa: CASSEGLADSYEQYF
cdr3_nt: TGCGCCAGCAGCGAAGGACTAGCGGACTCCTACGAGCAGTACTTC

j_call: TRBJ1-3
clone_size: .
d_call: .
v_call: TRBV15
cdr3_aa: CATSGPNSGNTIYF
cdr3_nt: TGTGCCACCAGCGGGCCAAACTCTGGAAACACCATATATTTT

j_call: TRBJ2-7
clone_size: .
d_call: TRBD2
v_call: TRBV2
cdr3_aa: CASVPSREGFYEQYF
cdr3_nt: TGTGCCAGCGTTCCTAGCAGGGAGGGTTTTTACGAGCAGTACTTC

j_call: TRBJ2-7
clone_size: .
d_call: TRBD2
v_call: TRBV7-2
cdr3_aa: CASSQTSSGRGEQYF
cdr3_nt: TGTGCCAGCAGCCAGACCTCTAGCGGGAGAGGCGAGCAGTACTTC

j_call: TRBJ2-2
clone_size: .
d_call: .
v_call: TRBV6-5
cdr3_aa: CASNPSISTGELFF
cdr3_nt: TGTGCCAGCAACCCAAGCATCTCAACCGGGGAGCTGTTTTTT

j_call: TRBJ2-2
clone_size: .
d_call: .
v_call: TRBV19
cdr3_aa: CASSNLRGPETGELFF
cdr3_nt: TGTGCCAGTAGTAATCTCCGGGGACCCGAGACCGGGGAGCTGTTTTTT